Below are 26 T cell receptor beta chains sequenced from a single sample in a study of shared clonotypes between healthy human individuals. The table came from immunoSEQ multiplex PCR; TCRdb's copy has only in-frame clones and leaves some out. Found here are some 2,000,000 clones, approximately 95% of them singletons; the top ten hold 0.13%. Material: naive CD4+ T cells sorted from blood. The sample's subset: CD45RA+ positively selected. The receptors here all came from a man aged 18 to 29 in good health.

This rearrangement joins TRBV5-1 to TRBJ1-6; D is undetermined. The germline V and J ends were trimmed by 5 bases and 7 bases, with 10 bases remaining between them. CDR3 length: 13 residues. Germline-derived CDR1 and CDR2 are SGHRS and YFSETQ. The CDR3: CASRGETNSPLHF. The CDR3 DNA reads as TGCGCCAGCAGGGGAGAAACCAATTCACCCCTCCACTTT. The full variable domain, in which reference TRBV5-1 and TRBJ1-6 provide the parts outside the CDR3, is KAGVTQTPRYLIKTRGQQVTLSCSPISGHRSVSWYQQTPGQGLQFLFEYFSETQRNKGNFPGRFSGRQFSNSRSEMNVSTLELGDSALYLCASRGETNSPLHFGNGTRLTVT.

The CDR3 is CASRLQANYGYTF. The CDR3 DNA reads TGTGCCAGCAGGTTACAGGCGAACTATGGCTACACCTTC. J is TRBJ1-2 and V is TRBV2; weak D call: TRBD1 (5 bases). Germline loops: CDR1 SNHLY, CDR2 FYNNEI. Trimming cost V 6 bases and J 2 bases, with 10 bases left between them. CDR3 length equals 13 residues.

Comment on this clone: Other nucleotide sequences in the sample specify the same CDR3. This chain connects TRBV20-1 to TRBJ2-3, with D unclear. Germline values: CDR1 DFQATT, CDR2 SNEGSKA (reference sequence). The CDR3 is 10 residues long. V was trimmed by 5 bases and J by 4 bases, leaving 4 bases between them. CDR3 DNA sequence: TGCAGTGCTGGGTCAGATACGCAGTATTTT. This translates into CSAGSDTQYF.

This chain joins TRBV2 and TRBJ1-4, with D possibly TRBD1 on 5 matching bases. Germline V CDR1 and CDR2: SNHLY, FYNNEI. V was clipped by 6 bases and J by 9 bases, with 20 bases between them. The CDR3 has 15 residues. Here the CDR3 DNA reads TGTGCCAGCAGGATAATCAGGGTTGGGTCCCAAAAACTGTTTTTT. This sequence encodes CASRIIRVGSQKLFF. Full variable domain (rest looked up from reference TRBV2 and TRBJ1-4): EPEVTQTPSHQVTQMGQEVILRCVPISNHLYFYWYRQILGQKVEFLVSFYNNEISEKSEIFDDQFSVERPDGSNFTLKIRSTKLEDSAMYFCASRIIRVGSQKLFFGSGTQLSVL.

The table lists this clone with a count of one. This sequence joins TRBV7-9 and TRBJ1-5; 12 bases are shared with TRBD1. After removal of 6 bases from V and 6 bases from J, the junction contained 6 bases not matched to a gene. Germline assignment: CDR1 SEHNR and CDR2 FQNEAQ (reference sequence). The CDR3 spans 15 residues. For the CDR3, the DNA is TGTGCCAGCAGGAAGGGACAGGGGGCAAGTCAGCCCCAGCATTTT. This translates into CASRKGQGASQPQHF.

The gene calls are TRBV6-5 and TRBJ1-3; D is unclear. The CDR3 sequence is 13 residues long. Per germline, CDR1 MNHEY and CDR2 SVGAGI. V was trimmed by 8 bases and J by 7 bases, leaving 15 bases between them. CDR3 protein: CASGVTIGNTIYF. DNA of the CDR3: TGTGCCAGCGGGGTCACGATCGGGAACACCATATATTTT.

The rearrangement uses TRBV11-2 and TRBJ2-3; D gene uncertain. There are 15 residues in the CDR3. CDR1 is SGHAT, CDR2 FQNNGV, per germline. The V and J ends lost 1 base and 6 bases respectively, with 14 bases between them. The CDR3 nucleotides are TGTGCCAGCAGCTTAGGTCGGCAGGCCATGGATACGCAGTATTTT. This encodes CASSLGRQAMDTQYF. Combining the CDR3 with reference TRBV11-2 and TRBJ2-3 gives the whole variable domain EAGVAQSPRYKIIEKRQSVAFWCNPISGHATLYWYQQILGQGPKLLIQFQNNGVVDDSQLPKDRFSAERLKGVDSTLKIQPAKLEDSAVYLCASSLGRQAMDTQYFGPGTRLTVL.

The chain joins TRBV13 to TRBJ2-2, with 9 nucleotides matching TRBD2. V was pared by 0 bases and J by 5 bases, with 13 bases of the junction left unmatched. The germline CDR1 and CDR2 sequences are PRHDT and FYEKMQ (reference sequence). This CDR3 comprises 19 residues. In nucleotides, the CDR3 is TGTGCCAGCAGCTTAGGCTATGATAGCGGGAGTCCGGTAACCGGGGAGCTGTTTTTT. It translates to CASSLGYDSGSPVTGELFF.

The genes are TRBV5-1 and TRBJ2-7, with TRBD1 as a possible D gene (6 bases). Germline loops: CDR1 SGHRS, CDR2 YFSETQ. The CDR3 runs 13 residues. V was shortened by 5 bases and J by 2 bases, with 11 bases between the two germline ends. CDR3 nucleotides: TGCGCCAGCAGTTACGACAGGACCTACGAGCAGTACTTC. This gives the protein CASSYDRTYEQYF.

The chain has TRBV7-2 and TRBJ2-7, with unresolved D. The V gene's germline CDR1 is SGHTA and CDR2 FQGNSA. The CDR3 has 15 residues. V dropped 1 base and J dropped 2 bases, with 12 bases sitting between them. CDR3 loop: CASSLVSQATYEQYF. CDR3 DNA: TGTGCCAGCAGCTTAGTTAGCCAGGCCACCTACGAGCAGTACTTC.

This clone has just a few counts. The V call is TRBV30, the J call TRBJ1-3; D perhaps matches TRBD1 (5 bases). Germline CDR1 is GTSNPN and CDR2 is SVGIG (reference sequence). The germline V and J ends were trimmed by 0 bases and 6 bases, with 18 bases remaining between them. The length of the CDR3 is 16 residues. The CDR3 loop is CAWSVSGGSSKNTIYF. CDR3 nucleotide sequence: TGTGCCTGGAGTGTATCCGGGGGAAGTTCTAAAAACACCATATATTTT.

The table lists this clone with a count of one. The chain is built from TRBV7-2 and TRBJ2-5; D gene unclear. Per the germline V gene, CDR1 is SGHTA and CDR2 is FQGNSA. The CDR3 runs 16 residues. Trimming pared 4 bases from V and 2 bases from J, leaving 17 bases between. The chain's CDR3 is CASSSVVGRVQETQYF. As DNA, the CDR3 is TGTGCCAGCAGCTCCGTGGTCGGGCGTGTTCAAGAGACCCAGTACTTC.

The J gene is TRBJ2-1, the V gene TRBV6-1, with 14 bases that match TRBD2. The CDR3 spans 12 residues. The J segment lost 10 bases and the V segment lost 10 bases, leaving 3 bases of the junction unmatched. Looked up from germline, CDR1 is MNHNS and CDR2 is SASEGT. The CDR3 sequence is CATRLAGGEQFF. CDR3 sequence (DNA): TGTGCCACCCGACTAGCGGGGGGGGAGCAGTTCTTC.

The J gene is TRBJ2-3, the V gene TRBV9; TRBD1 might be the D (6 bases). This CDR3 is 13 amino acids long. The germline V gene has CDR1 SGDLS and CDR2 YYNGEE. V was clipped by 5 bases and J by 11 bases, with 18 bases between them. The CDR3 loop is CASSTSPQQGQYF. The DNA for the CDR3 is TGTGCCAGCAGTACATCACCCCAACAGGGGCAGTATTTT.

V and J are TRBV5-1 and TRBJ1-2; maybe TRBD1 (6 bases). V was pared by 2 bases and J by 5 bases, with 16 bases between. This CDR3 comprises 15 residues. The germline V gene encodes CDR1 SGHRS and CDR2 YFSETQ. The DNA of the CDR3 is TGCGCCAGCAGCTTAGGTCCGACAGGCACGTATGGCTACACCTTC. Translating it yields CASSLGPTGTYGYTF.

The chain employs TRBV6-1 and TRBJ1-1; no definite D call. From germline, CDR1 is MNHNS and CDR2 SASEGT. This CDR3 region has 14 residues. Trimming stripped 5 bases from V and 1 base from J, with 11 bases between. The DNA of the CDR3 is TGTGCCAGCAGTCAGAGGGAGGGGAACACTGAAGCTTTCTTT. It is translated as CASSQREGNTEAFF.

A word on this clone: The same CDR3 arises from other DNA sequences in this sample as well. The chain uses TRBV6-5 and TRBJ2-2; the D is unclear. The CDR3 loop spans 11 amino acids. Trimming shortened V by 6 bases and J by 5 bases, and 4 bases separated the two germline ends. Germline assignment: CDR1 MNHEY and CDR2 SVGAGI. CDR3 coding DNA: TGTGCCAGCAGCCGGACCGGGGAGCTGTTTTTT. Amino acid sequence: CASSRTGELFF.

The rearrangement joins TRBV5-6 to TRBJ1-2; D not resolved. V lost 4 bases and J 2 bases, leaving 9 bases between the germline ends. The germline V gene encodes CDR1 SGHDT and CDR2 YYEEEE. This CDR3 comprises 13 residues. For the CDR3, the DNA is TGTGCCAGCAGCCAGGACGGGAACTATGGCTACACCTTC. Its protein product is CASSQDGNYGYTF.

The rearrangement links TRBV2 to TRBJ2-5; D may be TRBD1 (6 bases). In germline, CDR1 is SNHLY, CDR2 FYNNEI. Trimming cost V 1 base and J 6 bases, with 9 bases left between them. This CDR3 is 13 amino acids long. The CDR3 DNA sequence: TGTGCCAGCAGTGAAGAAACAGGGAAGACCCAGTACTTC. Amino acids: CASSEETGKTQYF.

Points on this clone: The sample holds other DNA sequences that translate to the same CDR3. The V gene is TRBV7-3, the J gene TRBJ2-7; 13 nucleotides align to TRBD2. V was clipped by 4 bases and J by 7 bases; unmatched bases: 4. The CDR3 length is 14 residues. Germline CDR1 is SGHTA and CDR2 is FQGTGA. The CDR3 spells CASSSGLAGDEQYF. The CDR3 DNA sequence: TGTGCCAGCAGCTCCGGACTAGCGGGGGATGAGCAGTACTTC.

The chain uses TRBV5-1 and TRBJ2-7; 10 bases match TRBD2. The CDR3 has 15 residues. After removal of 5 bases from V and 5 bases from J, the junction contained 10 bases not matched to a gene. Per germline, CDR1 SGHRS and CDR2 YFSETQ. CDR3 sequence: CASRTGLAGVDEQYF. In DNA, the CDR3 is TGCGCCAGCAGAACCGGGCTAGCGGGAGTCGACGAGCAGTACTTC.

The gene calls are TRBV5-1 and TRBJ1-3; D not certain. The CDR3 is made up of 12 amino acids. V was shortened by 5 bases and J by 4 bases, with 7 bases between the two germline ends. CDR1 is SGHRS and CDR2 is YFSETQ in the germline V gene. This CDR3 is CASRKTGNTIYF. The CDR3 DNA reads TGCGCCAGCAGGAAGACGGGAAACACCATATATTTT.

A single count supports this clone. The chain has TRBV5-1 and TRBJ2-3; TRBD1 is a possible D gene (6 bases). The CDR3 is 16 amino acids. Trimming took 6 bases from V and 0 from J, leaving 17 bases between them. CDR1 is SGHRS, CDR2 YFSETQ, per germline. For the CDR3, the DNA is TGCGCCAGCAAGCGGATGGGGGCCCTGAGCACAGATACGCAGTATTTT. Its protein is CASKRMGALSTDTQYF.

The CDR3 nucleotides read TGTGCCAGCAGGTTACAGGGAATCTACACCTTC. The encoded protein is CASRLQGIYTF. The gene calls are TRBV2 and TRBJ1-2, with D perhaps matching TRBD1 (6 bases). V lost 6 bases and J lost 10, with 12 bases in between. CDR1 is SNHLY, CDR2 FYNNEI, per germline. The CDR3 is 11 residues long.

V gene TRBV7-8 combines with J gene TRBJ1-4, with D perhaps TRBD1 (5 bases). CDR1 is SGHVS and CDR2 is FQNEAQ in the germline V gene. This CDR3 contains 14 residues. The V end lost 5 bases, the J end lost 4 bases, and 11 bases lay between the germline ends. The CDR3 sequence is CASSNWGGNEKLFF. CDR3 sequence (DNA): TGTGCCAGCAGCAACTGGGGGGGTAATGAAAAACTGTTTTTT. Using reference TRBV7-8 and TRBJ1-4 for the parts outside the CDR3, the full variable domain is GAGVSQSPRYKVAKRGQDVALRCDPISGHVSLFWYQQALGQGPEFLTYFQNEAQLDKSGLPSDRFFAERPEGSVSTLKIQRTQQEDSAVYLCASSNWGGNEKLFFGSGTQLSVL.

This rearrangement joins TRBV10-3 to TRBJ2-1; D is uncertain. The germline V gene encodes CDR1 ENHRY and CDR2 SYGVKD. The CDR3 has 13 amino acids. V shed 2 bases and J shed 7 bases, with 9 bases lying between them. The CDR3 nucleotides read TGTGCCATCAGTGAGGGGCTAGGAAATGAGCAGTTCTTC. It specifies CAISEGLGNEQFF.